This T cell receptor (beta chain) was retrieved from a study of cytomegalovirus exposure and HLA in healthy donors. About the research overall: HLA-typed donors contributed about 85 million unique TCRs, which were held in an early data release.

Primers: 60 Vbeta forward and 13 Jbeta reverse. Assay: immunoSEQ multiplex PCR; the TCRdb copy retains only in-frame clones and omits some. This sample lists roughly 120,000 clones; its ten largest clones have roughly 1%. With V trimmed by 4 bases and J by 10 bases, 12 bases remained unmatched. Germline V CDR1 and CDR2: LNHDA, SQIVND (reference sequence). The CDR3 has 16 amino acids. Sequencing was performed on PBMCs. This TCR derives from a young man in good health and CMV-seronegative. The chain joins TRBV19 to TRBJ1-6; 8 bases are a match to TRBD1. CDR3 nucleotide sequence: TGTGCCAGTAGTAATGCCGGCAGGGGGCCGAACTCACCCCTCCACTTT. Translated, it gives CASSNAGRGPNSPLHF.